This T cell receptor beta chain derives from a study of T cell responses to AZD1222 COVID-19 vaccine. Study-wide points: Close to half of all spike-specific TCRs reportedly target regions of the variants that are unmutated. The donor group comprised mostly white British people and more females; the analysis possibly underestimated clonal diversity.

Worth noting for this clone: The antigen remains unidentified.

The J segment lost 5 bases and the V segment lost 0 bases, leaving 7 bases of the junction unmatched. Germline CDR1 SGHRS, CDR2 YFSETQ. This CDR3 spans 15 amino acids. The data were produced by immunoSEQ multiplex PCR, yet TCRdb's version contains in-frame clones alone and is incomplete. The sample lists about 140,000 clones, about 92% occurring once. This sequence originates from an adult who received the AZD1222 COVID-19 vaccine. The rearrangement links TRBV5-1 to TRBJ2-7; 8 bases are shared with TRBD1. Source: peripheral blood, taken 28 days after the second AZD1222 dose. This chain's CDR3 is CASSLARTGIDEQYF. CDR3 DNA: TGCGCCAGCAGCTTGGCGCGGACAGGGATCGACGAGCAGTACTTC.